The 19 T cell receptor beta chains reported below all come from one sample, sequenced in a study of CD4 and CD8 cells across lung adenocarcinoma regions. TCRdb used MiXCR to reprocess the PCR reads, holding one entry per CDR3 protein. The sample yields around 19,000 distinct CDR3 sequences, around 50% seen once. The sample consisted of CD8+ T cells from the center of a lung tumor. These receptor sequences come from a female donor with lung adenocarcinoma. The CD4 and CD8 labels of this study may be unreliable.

The CDR3 sequence: CASSLSWDNEQFF. As DNA, the CDR3 is TGTGCCAGCAGCCTCAGCTGGGACAATGAGCAGTTCTTC. The rearrangement joins TRBV11-3 to TRBJ2-1; D uncertain. The germline V gene encodes CDR1 SGHNT and CDR2 YENEEA. The CDR3 runs 13 residues. Trimming cost V 5 bases and J 5 bases, with 10 bases left between them.

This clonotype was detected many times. The CDR3, as DNA: TGTGCCAGCAGTTGGACACTAGCGGTGTCTGATACGCAGTATTTT. Its translation: CASSWTLAVSDTQYF. The V gene is TRBV27, the J gene TRBJ2-3; 8 nucleotides agree with TRBD2. The ends lost 4 bases at V and 6 bases at J; junction bases unmatched: 9. The CDR3 extends over 15 amino acids. Germline-derived CDR1 and CDR2 are MNHEY and SMNVEV (reference sequence).

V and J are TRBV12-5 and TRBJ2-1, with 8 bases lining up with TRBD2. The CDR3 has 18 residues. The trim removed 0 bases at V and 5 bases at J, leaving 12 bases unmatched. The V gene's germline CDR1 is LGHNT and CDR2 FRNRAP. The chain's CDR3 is CASGLVLGSAGGHNEQFF. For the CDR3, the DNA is TGTGCTAGTGGTTTGGTACTTGGGTCGGCGGGGGGACACAATGAGCAGTTCTTC.

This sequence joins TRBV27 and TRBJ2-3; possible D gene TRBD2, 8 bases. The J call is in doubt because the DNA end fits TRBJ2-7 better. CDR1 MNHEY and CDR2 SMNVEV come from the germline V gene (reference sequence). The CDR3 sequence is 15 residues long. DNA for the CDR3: TGTGGCGGGGGGCAGGGGGGCAGTGATGCAGAGACGCAGTACTTC. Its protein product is CGGGQGGSDAETQYF.

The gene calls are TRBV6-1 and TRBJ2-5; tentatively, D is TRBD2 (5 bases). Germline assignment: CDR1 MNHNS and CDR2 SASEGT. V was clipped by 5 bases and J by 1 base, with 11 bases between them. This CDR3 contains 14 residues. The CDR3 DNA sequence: TGTGCCAGCAGTCCCAACGGGGTCCAAGAGACCCAGTACTTC. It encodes CASSPNGVQETQYF.

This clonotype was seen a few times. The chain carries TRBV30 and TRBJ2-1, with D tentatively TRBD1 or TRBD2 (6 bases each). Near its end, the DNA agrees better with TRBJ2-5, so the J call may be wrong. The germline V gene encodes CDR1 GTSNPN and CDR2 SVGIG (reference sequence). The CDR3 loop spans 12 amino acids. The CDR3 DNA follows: TGTGCCTGGCGGGGGCCAGGGGAGACCCAGTACTTC. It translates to CAWRGPGETQYF.

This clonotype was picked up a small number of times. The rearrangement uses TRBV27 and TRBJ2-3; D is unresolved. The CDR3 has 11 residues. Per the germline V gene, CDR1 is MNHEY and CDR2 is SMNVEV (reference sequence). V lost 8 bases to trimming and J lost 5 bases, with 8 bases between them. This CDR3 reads CASGAKDTQYF. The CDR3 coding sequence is TGTGCCAGCGGTGCCAAAGATACGCAGTATTTT.

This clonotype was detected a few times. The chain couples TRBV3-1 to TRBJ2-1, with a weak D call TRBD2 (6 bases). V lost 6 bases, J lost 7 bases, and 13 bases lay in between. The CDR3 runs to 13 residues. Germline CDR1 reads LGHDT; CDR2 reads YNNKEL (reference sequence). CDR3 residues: CASRPGLTNEQFF. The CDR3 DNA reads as TGTGCCAGCAGACCCGGACTAACGAATGAGCAGTTCTTC.

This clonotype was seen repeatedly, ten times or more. Written as DNA, the CDR3 is TGTGCCAGCAAGAACCTAGCGGGGGGAATCGGGGAGCTGTTTTTT. Translated: CASKNLAGGIGELFF. V gene TRBV6-1 combines with J gene TRBJ2-2; 11 bases are a match to TRBD2. The V gene's germline CDR1 is MNHNS and CDR2 SASEGT. V lost 7 bases, J lost 7 bases, and 8 bases stayed unmatched. This CDR3 has 15 residues.

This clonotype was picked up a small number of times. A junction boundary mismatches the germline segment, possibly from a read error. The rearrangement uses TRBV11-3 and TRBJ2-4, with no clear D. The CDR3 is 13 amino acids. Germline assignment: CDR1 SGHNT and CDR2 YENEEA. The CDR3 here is CASGLGAKDTQYF. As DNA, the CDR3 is TGTGCCAGCGGCCTCGGAGCCAAAGACACGCAGTACTTT.

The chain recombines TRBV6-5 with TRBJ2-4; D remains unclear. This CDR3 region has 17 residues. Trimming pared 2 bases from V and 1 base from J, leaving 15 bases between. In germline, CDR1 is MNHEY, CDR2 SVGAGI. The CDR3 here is CASSYGQRTAAKNIQYF. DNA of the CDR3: TGTGCCAGCAGTTACGGGCAGCGAACAGCGGCCAAAAACATTCAGTACTTC.

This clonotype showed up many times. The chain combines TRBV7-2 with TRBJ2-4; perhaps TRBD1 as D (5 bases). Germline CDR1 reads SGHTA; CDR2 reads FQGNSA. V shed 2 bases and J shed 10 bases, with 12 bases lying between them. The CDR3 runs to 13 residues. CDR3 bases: TGTGCCAGCAGCTTAATGAAGACAGTTATTCAGTACTTC. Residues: CASSLMKTVIQYF.

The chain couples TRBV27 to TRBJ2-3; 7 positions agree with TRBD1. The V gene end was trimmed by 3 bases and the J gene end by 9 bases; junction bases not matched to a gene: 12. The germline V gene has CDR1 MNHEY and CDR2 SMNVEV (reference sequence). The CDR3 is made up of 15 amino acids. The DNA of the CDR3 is TGTGCCAGCAGTTTTTGGGACAGACACAAAAACACGCAGTATTTT. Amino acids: CASSFWDRHKNTQYF.

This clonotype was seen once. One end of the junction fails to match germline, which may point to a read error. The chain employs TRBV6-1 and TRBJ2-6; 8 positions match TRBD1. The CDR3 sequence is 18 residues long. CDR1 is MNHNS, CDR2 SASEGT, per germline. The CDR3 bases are TGTGCCAGCACTACAGGGGGTCTGACCTACTCTGGCGCCAACGTGCTGTCTTTC. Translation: CASTTGGLTYSGANVLSF.

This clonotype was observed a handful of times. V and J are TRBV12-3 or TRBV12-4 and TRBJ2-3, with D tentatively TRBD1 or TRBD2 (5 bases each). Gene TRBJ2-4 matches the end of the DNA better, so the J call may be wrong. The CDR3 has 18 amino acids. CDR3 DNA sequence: TGTGCCAGCAGTGCCCCCGGGACGGGGCTGCGGGCCAAAGATATTCAGTACTTC. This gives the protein CASSAPGTGLRAKDIQYF.

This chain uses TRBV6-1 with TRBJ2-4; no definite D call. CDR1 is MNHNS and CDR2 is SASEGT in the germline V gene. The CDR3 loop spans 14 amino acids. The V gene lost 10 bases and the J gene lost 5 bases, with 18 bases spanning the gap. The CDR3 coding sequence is TGTGCCACCAAGGGCCCGGGTCAGGAAAACATTCAGTACTTC. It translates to CATKGPGQENIQYF.

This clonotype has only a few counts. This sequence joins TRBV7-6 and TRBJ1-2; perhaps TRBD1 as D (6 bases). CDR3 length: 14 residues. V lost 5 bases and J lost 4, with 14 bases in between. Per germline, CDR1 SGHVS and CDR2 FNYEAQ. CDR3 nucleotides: TGTGCCAGCAGCCTTCAACAGGGAGCCTATGGCTACACCTTC. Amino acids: CASSLQQGAYGYTF.

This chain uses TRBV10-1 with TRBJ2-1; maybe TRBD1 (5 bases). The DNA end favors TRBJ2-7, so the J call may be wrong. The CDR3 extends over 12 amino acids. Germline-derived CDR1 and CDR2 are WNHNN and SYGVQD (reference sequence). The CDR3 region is CASSDRETAQYF. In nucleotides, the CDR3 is TGCGCCAGCAGTGACAGGGAAACGGCGCAGTACTTC.

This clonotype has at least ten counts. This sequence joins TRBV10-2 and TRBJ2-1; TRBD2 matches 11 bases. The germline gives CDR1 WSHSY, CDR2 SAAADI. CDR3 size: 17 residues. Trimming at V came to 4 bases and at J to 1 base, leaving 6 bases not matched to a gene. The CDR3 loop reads CASSGKGLAGSYNEQFF. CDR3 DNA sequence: TGCGCCAGCAGTGGGAAAGGACTAGCGGGTTCCTACAATGAGCAGTTCTTC.